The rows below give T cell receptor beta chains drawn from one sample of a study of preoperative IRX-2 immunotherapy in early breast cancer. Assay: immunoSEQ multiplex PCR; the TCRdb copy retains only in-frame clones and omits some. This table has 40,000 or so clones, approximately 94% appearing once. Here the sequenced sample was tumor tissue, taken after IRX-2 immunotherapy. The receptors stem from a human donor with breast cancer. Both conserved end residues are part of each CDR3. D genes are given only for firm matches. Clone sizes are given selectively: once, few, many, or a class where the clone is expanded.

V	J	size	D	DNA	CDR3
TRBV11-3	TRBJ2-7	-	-	TGTGCCAGCAGCTCCGAATCTGTACACGAGCAGTACTTC	CASSSESVHEQYF
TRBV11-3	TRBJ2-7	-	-	TGTGCCAGCAGCTTTGAGGGGTACGAGCAGTACTTC	CASSFEGYEQYF
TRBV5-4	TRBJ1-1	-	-	TGTGCCAGCAGCTTGGCCGGGGTAACTGTGGCTGAAGCTTTCTTT	CASSLAGVTVAEAFF
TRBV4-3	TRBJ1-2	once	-	TGCGCCAGCAGCCAAGATCGCGGGGTTCCCGGGGGTAGAGAGGCAGGCTACACCTTC	CASSQDRGVPGGREAGYTF
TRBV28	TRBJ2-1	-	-	TGTGCCACAGAAAATTACAATGAGCAGTTCTTC	CATENYNEQFF
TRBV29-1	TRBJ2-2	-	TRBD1	TGCAGCGTAGACAGGGAAAACACCGGGGAGCTGTTTTTT	CSVDRENTGELFF
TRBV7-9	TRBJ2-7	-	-	TGTGCCAGCAGCCCTGAAAGTCACGCGCAGTACTTC	CASSPESHAQYF
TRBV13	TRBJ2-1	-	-	TGTGCCAGCAGTTTGGCCACTTACAATGAGCAGTTCTTC	CASSLATYNEQFF
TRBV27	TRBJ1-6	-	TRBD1	TGTGCCAGCAGTTTGAAGAAACGTCGGGACAGACTCTATAATTCACCCCTCCACTTT	CASSLKKRRDRLYNSPLHF
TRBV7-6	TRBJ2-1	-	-	TGTGCCAGCAGCCAGGGGGGGGAGCAGTTCTTC	CASSQGGEQFF
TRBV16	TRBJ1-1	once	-	TGTGCCAGCAGCCATCCGGTTGGGAGGGGTAACACTGAAGCTTTCTTT	CASSHPVGRGNTEAFF
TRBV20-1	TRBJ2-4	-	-	TGCAGTGCTAGTCCCCCCCGTACTTACGCCTTC	CSASPPRTYAF
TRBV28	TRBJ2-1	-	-	TGTGCCAGCACCTGGAGGGCCCTAAGAAACAATGAGCAGTTCTTC	CASTWRALRNNEQFF
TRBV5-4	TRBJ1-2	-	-	TGTGCCAGCAGCTTGGTTCTGGGTTCCGACTATGGCTACACCTTC	CASSLVLGSDYGYTF
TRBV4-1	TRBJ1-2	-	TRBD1	TGCGCCAGCAGCCAATCCCTTACTGACAGGGGAGGCTACACCTTC	CASSQSLTDRGGYTF
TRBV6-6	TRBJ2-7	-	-	TGTGCCAGCAGTTACTCGAGGGAAGGCGAGCAGTACTTC	CASSYSREGEQYF
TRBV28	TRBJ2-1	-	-	TGTGCCAGCAGTACCCTAGCACTCTCCTACAATGAGCAGTTCTTC	CASSTLALSYNEQFF
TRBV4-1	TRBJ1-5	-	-	TGCGCCAGCAGCCAAGCCTCCGTGAATCAGCCCCAGCATTTT	CASSQASVNQPQHF
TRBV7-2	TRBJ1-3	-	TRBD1	TGTGCCAGCAGCCGAAGAACAGGGGGAGCCTCTGGAAACACCATATATTTT	CASSRRTGGASGNTIYF
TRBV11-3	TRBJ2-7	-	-	TGTGCCAGCAGCTTAGATTCCCTAGGGGAGCAGTACTTC	CASSLDSLGEQYF
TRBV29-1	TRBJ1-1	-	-	TGCAGCGTTGTTCGGACCAACACTGAAGCTTTCTTT	CSVVRTNTEAFF
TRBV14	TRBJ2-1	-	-	TGTGCCAGCAGCCCCCTAGGAGGGAATGGTGAGCAGTTCTTC	CASSPLGGNGEQFF
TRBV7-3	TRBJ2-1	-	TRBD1	TGTGCCAGCAGCCCCCGGGTTCCGGGACAGGGGGACAATGAGCAGTTCTTC	CASSPRVPGQGDNEQFF
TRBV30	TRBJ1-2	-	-	TGTGCCTGGAGTGTCGTACAGTATGGCTACACCTTC	CAWSVVQYGYTF
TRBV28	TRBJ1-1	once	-	TGTGCCAGCAACTCCCGGCGGCTCACGAACACTGAAGCTTTCTTT	CASNSRRLTNTEAFF
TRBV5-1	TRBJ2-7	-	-	TGCGCCAGCAGCCTTGGGCACGAGCAGTACTTC	CASSLGHEQYF
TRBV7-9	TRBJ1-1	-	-	TGTGCCAGCAGCGACCCCCCTGGGGCCGCTGAAGCTTTCTTT	CASSDPPGAAEAFF
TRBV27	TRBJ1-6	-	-	TGTGCCAGCAGTTTTAATTCAGCAGATAATTCACCCCTCCACTTT	CASSFNSADNSPLHF
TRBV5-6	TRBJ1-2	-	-	TGTGCCAGCAGCTTGGTTGAGGGCGGTTCAGGTGGCTACACCTTC	CASSLVEGGSGGYTF
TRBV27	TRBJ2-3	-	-	TGTGCCAGCAGTCCCAGAGATACGCAGTATTTT	CASSPRDTQYF
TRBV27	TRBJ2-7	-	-	TGTGCCAGCAGTTTGTTGGGCAACGCCTACGAGCAGTACTTC	CASSLLGNAYEQYF